Below, 19 T cell receptor beta chains from the same sample are listed, as sequenced in a study of shared clonotypes between healthy human individuals. Naivety among CD8 cells was defined by CD45RO negativity and positive CCR7 selection, thereby excluding terminally differentiated effector memory CD45RA+ cells. TCRdb keeps only in-frame clones here, not all; method: immunoSEQ multiplex PCR. The top ten clones hold around 0.11% of a sample with hundreds of thousands of clones, 85% to 95% of them seen once. Sequencing was done on a sample of naive CD8+ T cells sorted from blood. These receptors all come from a woman aged 30 to 39 in good health.

The V gene is TRBV6-1, the J gene TRBJ2-7, with D uncertain. Germline V gives CDR1 MNHNS, CDR2 SASEGT. The V end lost 2 bases, the J end lost 6 bases, and 8 bases lay between the germline ends. There are 12 residues in the CDR3. Here the CDR3 DNA reads TGTGCCAGCAGTGAATCGAGTGTCGAGCAGTACTTC. Translating gives CASSESSVEQYF.

The chain couples TRBV2 to TRBJ2-5; D may be TRBD2 (6 bases). The CDR3 runs 15 residues. Trimming took 3 bases from V and 5 from J, leaving 16 bases between them. CDR1 is SNHLY, CDR2 FYNNEI, per germline. CDR3 DNA: TGTGCCAGCAGTGACATTCGGGACTGGCGGGAGACCCAGTACTTC. Encoded protein: CASSDIRDWRETQYF.

With regard to this clone: This sample also contains other DNA sequences that code for the same CDR3. The chain couples TRBV28 to TRBJ1-1; unclear D gene. Germline CDR1 and CDR2: MDHEN and SYDVKM. The CDR3 is 12 amino acids. V was pared by 3 bases and J by 5 bases, with 7 bases between. CDR3 DNA: TGTGCCAGCAGTTTTGGGGTTACTGAAGCTTTCTTT. Protein product: CASSFGVTEAFF.

The chain joins TRBV7-6 to TRBJ2-1, with D perhaps TRBD2 (5 bases). Germline CDR1 reads SGHVS; CDR2 reads FNYEAQ. V dropped 2 bases and J dropped 3 bases, with 8 bases sitting between them. This CDR3 region has 14 residues. CDR3 bases: TGTGCCAGCAGCTTAAGCGGCTTCTACAATGAGCAGTTCTTC. Translating gives CASSLSGFYNEQFF.

The rearrangement links TRBV27 to TRBJ1-2, with D possibly matching TRBD1 (5 bases). This CDR3 comprises 12 residues. Between the trimmed V and J ends, which lost 6 bases and 3 bases, there was a span of 8 bases. Germline-derived CDR1 and CDR2 are MNHEY and SMNVEV (reference sequence). The CDR3 sequence is CASRGPDYGYTF. The DNA for the CDR3 is TGTGCCAGCAGGGGACCTGACTATGGCTACACCTTC.

The chain couples TRBV13 to TRBJ2-7, with unresolved D. Germline CDR1 is PRHDT and CDR2 is FYEKMQ (reference sequence). The CDR3 covers 14 residues. Trimming cost V 0 bases and J 3 bases, with 9 bases left between them. The CDR3 spells CASSLGGPDYEQYF. The CDR3 DNA is TGTGCCAGCAGCTTAGGAGGCCCAGACTACGAGCAGTACTTC.

This clone has just one count. The V and J genes are TRBV13 and TRBJ2-7; either TRBD1 or TRBD2 may fit D (6 bases each). From germline, CDR1 is PRHDT and CDR2 FYEKMQ (reference sequence). Trimming removed 3 bases at V and 3 bases at J, with 30 bases between. The CDR3 totals 20 residues. CDR3 nucleotides: TGTGCCAGCAGCTTGGGTCTGCGGGACAAGGCGGATCTGTCCTACTACGAGCAGTACTTC. It specifies CASSLGLRDKADLSYYEQYF.

J is TRBJ1-1 and V is TRBV5-4; 8 nucleotides align to TRBD1. The V segment lost 0 bases and the J segment 14 bases; nucleotides outside the gene matches: 15. CDR3 length: 15 amino acids. Germline CDR1 SGHNT, CDR2 YYREEE (reference sequence). DNA for the CDR3: TGTGCCAGCAGCTTGGCAGGGGGCGGCGGTCAATGGTGGTTCTTT. Protein product: CASSLAGGGGQWWFF.

This rearrangement joins TRBV19 to TRBJ2-3; no clear D gene. In germline, CDR1 is LNHDA, CDR2 SQIVND (reference sequence). This CDR3 is 15 amino acids long. V gave up 10 bases and J gave up 5 bases, with 22 bases separating them. The CDR3: CATTPKDLLGDTQYF. The CDR3 DNA is TGTGCCACCACCCCTAAGGACCTATTGGGAGATACGCAGTATTTT.

The gene calls are TRBV6-1 and TRBJ2-2; TRBD1 is a possible D gene (5 bases). Germline V gene data show CDR1 as MNHNS and CDR2 as SASEGT. V was trimmed by 3 bases and J by 3 bases, leaving 11 bases between them. This CDR3 comprises 15 residues. The CDR3 sequence is CASSEVQAYTGELFF. The DNA of the CDR3 is TGTGCCAGCAGTGAGGTACAGGCTTACACCGGGGAGCTGTTTTTT.

This clone came up once. The chain couples TRBV4-1 to TRBJ1-3; D is undetermined. Trimming removed 0 bases from V and 4 bases from J, with 10 bases in between. CDR1 is MGHRA and CDR2 is YSYEKL in the germline V gene. The length of the CDR3 is 15 residues. This chain's CDR3 is CASSQDHSAGNTIYF. CDR3 bases: TGCGCCAGCAGCCAAGATCACTCGGCAGGAAACACCATATATTTT.

This chain connects TRBV5-4 to TRBJ2-7; D uncertain. From germline, CDR1 is SGHNT and CDR2 YYREEE (reference sequence). CDR3 length: 10 residues. Trimming took off 0 bases at V and 5 bases at J, with 0 bases between the two ends. The DNA for the CDR3 is TGTGCCAGCAGCTTGGACGAGCAGTACTTC. Its translation is CASSLDEQYF.

V is TRBV5-1 and J is TRBJ1-1, with D uncertain. This CDR3 has 19 amino acids. CDR1 and CDR2 from the germline V gene are SGHRS and YFSETQ. V lost 3 bases and J 5 bases, leaving 29 bases between the germline ends. DNA of the CDR3: TGCGCCAGCAGCTGGCTACCCTTCATAAGGTCAAAGGTTGGGACTGAAGCTTTCTTT. This encodes CASSWLPFIRSKVGTEAFF.

The chain carries TRBV10-2 and TRBJ2-1; a possible D gene is TRBD2 (6 bases). The germline CDR1 and CDR2 sequences are WSHSY and SAAADI. Trimming shortened V by 3 bases and J by 7 bases, and 13 bases separated the two germline ends. The CDR3 length is 14 residues. CDR3: CASSERIAGNEQFF. The CDR3 coding sequence is TGCGCCAGCAGTGAAAGGATCGCGGGAAATGAGCAGTTCTTC.

The V and J genes are TRBV7-8 and TRBJ2-7, with D hard to call. The V end lost 6 bases, the J end lost 2 bases, and 14 bases lay between the germline ends. Germline V lookup: CDR1 SGHVS, CDR2 FQNEAQ. The CDR3 is 14 amino acids. CDR3 loop: CASSYGRSTYEQYF. CDR3 nucleotides: TGTGCCAGCAGTTATGGACGATCTACCTACGAGCAGTACTTC.

V is TRBV30 and J is TRBJ1-2; the D is unclear. Germline V lookup: CDR1 GTSNPN, CDR2 SVGIG (reference sequence). V dropped 3 bases and J dropped 8 bases, with 22 bases sitting between them. This CDR3 has 15 amino acids. The CDR3 region is CAWRGGLSGLGGYTF. The CDR3 DNA follows: TGTGCCTGGAGGGGCGGGCTCAGCGGGCTGGGAGGCTACACCTTC.

This rearrangement joins TRBV28 to TRBJ2-1; D unresolved. This CDR3 spans 16 amino acids. Germline V lookup: CDR1 MDHEN, CDR2 SYDVKM. V lost 6 bases, J lost 5 bases, and 20 bases lay in between. The CDR3 DNA is TGTGCCAGCAGCCCCCGAAGACAACCGAAAAACAATGAGCAGTTCTTC. It translates to CASSPRRQPKNNEQFF.

V usage is TRBV28 and J usage is TRBJ1-5; 8 bases match TRBD1. Germline CDR1 reads MDHEN; CDR2 reads SYDVKM. The CDR3 extends over 14 amino acids. Losses at the gene ends were 7 bases for V and 7 bases for J; bases not matched to a gene: 9. The CDR3 loop is CASMPETGVQPQHF. The CDR3 nucleotides read TGTGCCAGCATGCCCGAGACAGGGGTACAGCCCCAGCATTTT.

This chain links TRBV27 with TRBJ2-7; 7 nucleotides line up with TRBD1. The J segment lost 0 bases and the V segment lost 5 bases, leaving 7 bases of the junction unmatched. CDR1 and CDR2 from the germline V gene are MNHEY and SMNVEV (reference sequence). The CDR3 runs to 15 residues. CDR3 protein: CASSPPGQHSYEQYF. Here the CDR3 DNA reads TGTGCCAGCAGTCCACCGGGACAGCACTCCTACGAGCAGTACTTC.